One and the same sample provided the 31 T cell receptor beta chains below, sequenced in a study of OX40 agonist ivuxolimab in advanced cancers. Profiling relied on immunoSEQ multiplex PCR, and the TCRdb table lists in-frame clones only, not all of them. The sample shows some 61,000 clones, 75% to 90% of them seen only once. The sample in question was CD4+ or CD8+ T cells sorted from blood, obtained in a trial of the OX40 agonist ivuxolimab. These receptors came from an adult with an advanced solid tumor such as melanoma, head and neck, liver or kidney cancer.

This chain joins TRBV18 and TRBJ2-2; 9 nucleotides align to TRBD1. J gave up 0 bases and V 5 bases, and 13 bases lay outside the gene matches. CDR3 length: 19 residues. Germline V gene sequence: CDR1 KGHSH, CDR2 LQKENI. CDR3 region: CASSFDRDRVLSNTGELFF. CDR3 nucleotides: TGTGCCAGCTCATTCGACCGGGACAGGGTGTTATCGAACACCGGGGAGCTGTTTTTT.

This clone has a single count. The rearrangement uses TRBV5-1 and TRBJ2-3, with D unresolved. Trimming pared 2 bases from V and 6 bases from J, leaving 13 bases between. This CDR3 comprises 14 residues. In germline, CDR1 is SGHRS, CDR2 YFSETQ. CDR3 sequence (DNA): TGCGCCAGCAGCTTAAGGGCAACGGTGGATACGCAGTATTTT. Translating it yields CASSLRATVDTQYF.

V usage is TRBV7-6 and J usage is TRBJ1-1; D is unresolved. The germline V gene encodes CDR1 SGHVS and CDR2 FNYEAQ. Trimming pared 0 bases from V and 1 base from J, leaving 3 bases between. The CDR3 runs to 13 residues. For the CDR3, the DNA is TGTGCCAGCAGCTTAGCGGGGAACACTGAAGCTTTCTTT. This gives the protein CASSLAGNTEAFF. Together with reference TRBV7-6 and TRBJ1-1, the CDR3 gives the full variable domain: GAGVSQSPRYKVTKRGQDVALRCDPISGHVSLYWYRQALGQGPEFLTYFNYEAQQDKSGLPNDRFSAERPEGSISTLTIQRTEQRDSAMYRCASSLAGNTEAFFGQGTRLTVV.

This chain joins TRBV4-1 and TRBJ2-5; tentatively, D is TRBD1 (5 bases). The V gene's germline CDR1 is MGHRA and CDR2 YSYEKL. This CDR3 comprises 16 residues. V gave up 0 bases and J gave up 5 bases, with 16 bases separating them. CDR3 protein: CASSQEGAVGTETQYF. CDR3 coding DNA: TGCGCCAGCAGCCAAGAAGGGGCAGTAGGAACCGAGACCCAGTACTTC.

This chain uses TRBV10-2 with TRBJ1-1; D gene unclear. CDR1 is WSHSY and CDR2 is SAAADI in the germline V gene. The CDR3 is 14 residues long. With 4 bases removed from V and 0 bases from J, the gap between germline ends came to 9 bases. The CDR3 reads CASSVRNMNTEAFF. Here the CDR3 DNA reads TGCGCCAGCAGTGTTCGGAACATGAACACTGAAGCTTTCTTT.

The rearrangement uses TRBV12-5 and TRBJ2-7; either TRBD1 or TRBD2 may fit D (5 bases each). The germline gives CDR1 LGHNT, CDR2 FRNRAP. There are 17 residues in the CDR3. The germline V and J ends were trimmed by 0 bases and 2 bases, with 17 bases remaining between them. CDR3 protein: CASGLVLGTPRPYEQYF. In nucleotides, the CDR3 is TGTGCTAGTGGTTTGGTACTAGGGACCCCCCGGCCCTACGAGCAGTACTTC.

The chain links TRBV30 to TRBJ2-3; 7 bases line up with TRBD2. V shed 0 bases and J 5 bases; nucleotides not matched to a gene: 8. The CDR3 length is 15 residues. The germline CDR1 and CDR2 sequences are GTSNPN and SVGIG (reference sequence). Here the CDR3 reads CAWSVQGGRKDTQYF. The CDR3 DNA sequence: TGTGCCTGGAGTGTACAAGGCGGGAGAAAAGATACGCAGTATTTT.

The rearrangement links TRBV7-9 to TRBJ2-1; 7 bases align to TRBD2. The V gene's germline CDR1 is SEHNR and CDR2 FQNEAQ (reference sequence). The ends lost 4 bases at V and 4 bases at J; junction bases unmatched: 10. The CDR3 consists of 16 residues. The CDR3 coding sequence is TGTGCCAGCAGCTCCTCGGCGGGAGAGAGGTACAATGAGCAGTTCTTC. Translation gives CASSSSAGERYNEQFF.

The rearrangement links TRBV18 to TRBJ2-7; 9 bases are a match to TRBD2. CDR3 length equals 15 residues. V dropped 2 bases and J dropped 3; count of bases not matched to a gene: 5. Germline V gene data show CDR1 as KGHSH and CDR2 as LQKENI. CDR3 amino acids: CASSPTSGRDYEQYF. CDR3 sequence (DNA): TGTGCCAGCTCACCAACTAGCGGGCGAGACTACGAGCAGTACTTC.

The chain couples TRBV7-9 to TRBJ2-7, with 10 bases aligning to TRBD2. The CDR3 covers 15 residues. Germline CDR1 SEHNR, CDR2 FQNEAQ (reference sequence). Trimming took 5 bases from V and 1 from J; bases not matched to a gene: 5. The CDR3 loop is CASSQIAGGSYEQYF. The CDR3, as DNA: TGTGCCAGCAGCCAAATAGCGGGAGGTTCCTACGAGCAGTACTTC. Drawing the rest from reference TRBV7-9 and TRBJ2-7, the complete variable domain is DTGVSQNPRHKITKRGQNVTFRCDPISEHNRLYWYRQTLGQGPEFLTYFQNEAQLEKSRLLSDRFSAERPKGSFSTLEIQRTEQGDSAMYLCASSQIAGGSYEQYFGPGTRLTVT.

V and J are TRBV11-3 and TRBJ2-3; D is perhaps TRBD1 or TRBD2 (5 bases each). V dropped 5 bases and J dropped 1 base, with 10 bases sitting between them. Germline values: CDR1 SGHNT, CDR2 YENEEA. The CDR3 length is 14 residues. CDR3 in amino acids: CASSAQGRTDTQYF. The CDR3 DNA reads TGTGCCAGCAGCGCCCAGGGACGCACAGATACGCAGTATTTT.

The chain has TRBV19 and TRBJ2-3; TRBD1 is a possible D gene (7 bases). The CDR3 extends over 14 amino acids. Trimming pared 9 bases from V and 6 bases from J, leaving 19 bases between. Per the germline V gene, CDR1 is LNHDA and CDR2 is SQIVND (reference sequence). CDR3 nucleotide sequence: TGTGCCAGCGACTCGACAGGGACTTCGGATACGCAGTATTTT. It codes for CASDSTGTSDTQYF.

The chain uses TRBV18 and TRBJ2-1, with TRBD2 matching 13 bases. The CDR3 runs to 18 residues. Per the germline V gene, CDR1 is KGHSH and CDR2 is LQKENI. V shed 2 bases and J 7 bases; nucleotides not matched to a gene: 11. This CDR3 reads CASSPRTSGSGGKNEQFF. CDR3 nucleotides: TGTGCCAGCTCACCAAGGACTAGCGGGAGCGGTGGGAAAAATGAGCAGTTCTTC. Complete variable domain (other parts from reference TRBV18 and TRBJ2-1): NAGVMQNPRHLVRRRGQEARLRCSPMKGHSHVYWYRQLPEEGLKFMVYLQKENIIDESGMPKERFSAEFPKEGPSILRIQQVVRGDSAAYFCASSPRTSGSGGKNEQFFGPGTRLTVL.

J is TRBJ2-3 and V is TRBV2, with TRBD2 matching over 14 bases. Germline V CDR1 and CDR2: SNHLY, FYNNEI. V was clipped by 6 bases and J by 6 bases; unmatched bases: 2. This CDR3 is 14 amino acids long. The CDR3 nucleotides read TGTGCCAGCAGGGGGACTAGCGGGAGCGATACGCAGTATTTT. It codes for CASRGTSGSDTQYF.

The J gene is TRBJ2-1, the V gene TRBV7-9, with D perhaps matching TRBD1 or TRBD2 (6 bases each). From germline, CDR1 is SEHNR and CDR2 FQNEAQ (reference sequence). CDR3 size: 17 residues. Trimming removed 1 base at V and 1 base at J, with 14 bases between. CDR3 sequence reads: CASSLVGGVRSYNEQFF. The CDR3 DNA reads as TGTGCCAGCAGCTTAGTCGGGGGCGTCAGGTCCTACAATGAGCAGTTCTTC.

This clone was found once. The chain uses TRBV21-1 and TRBJ1-5; TRBD1, the D gene given by the table, was not confirmed from the DNA. TRBV21-1 represents a pseudogene. This CDR3 comprises 17 residues. CDR3 sequence: CASSFGEDRGGNQPQHF. The DNA for the CDR3 is TGTGCCAGCAGCTTCGGTGAGGACAGGGGAGGGAATCAGCCCCAGCATTTT.

The chain combines TRBV7-2 with TRBJ2-1; TRBD2 agrees at 8 bases. Trimming at V came to 5 bases and at J to 9 bases, leaving 9 bases not matched to a gene. The germline V gene has CDR1 SGHTA and CDR2 FQGNSA. The CDR3 has 14 residues. Written as DNA, the CDR3 is TGTGCCAGCAGCGTCGTCGGGACTAGTGGTGAGCAGTTCTTC. Its protein product is CASSVVGTSGEQFF.

This chain links TRBV19 with TRBJ1-2; D is possibly TRBD1 (5 bases). This CDR3 has 14 residues. In germline, CDR1 is LNHDA, CDR2 SQIVND (reference sequence). V shed 0 bases and J shed 7 bases, with 12 bases lying between them. CDR3 nucleotides: TGTGCCAGTAGTATAGATCTGGGGCCCTTTGGCTACACCTTC. Translated, it gives CASSIDLGPFGYTF.

Only one count was recorded for this clone. The chain has TRBV7-3 and TRBJ1-3, with 9 nucleotides matching TRBD1. V was pared by 5 bases and J by 4 bases, with 9 bases of the junction left unmatched. The CDR3 covers 16 residues. The germline CDR1 and CDR2 sequences are SGHTA and FQGTGA. The CDR3, as DNA: TGTGCCAGCAGCCTACAGGGGGCAAAGTCCGGAAACACCATATATTTT. It specifies CASSLQGAKSGNTIYF.

The chain combines TRBV11-2 with TRBJ2-3; D remains ambiguous. Trimming left V 0 bases short and J 6 bases short, with 10 bases between. CDR1 and CDR2 from the germline V gene are SGHAT and FQNNGV. The length of the CDR3 is 14 residues. For the CDR3, the DNA is TGTGCCAGCAGCTTAGATCTGGTGGGGGATACGCAGTATTTT. It yields the protein CASSLDLVGDTQYF.

V usage is TRBV11-2 and J usage is TRBJ2-1, with 8 bases lining up with TRBD1. Germline CDR1 is SGHAT and CDR2 is FQNNGV. The junction had 10 bases not matched to a gene; V was cut back by 0 bases and J by 12 bases. The CDR3 is made up of 15 amino acids. CDR3 in amino acids: CASSLEQDRAVGQFF. DNA for the CDR3: TGTGCCAGCAGCTTAGAGCAGGACAGGGCCGTAGGGCAGTTCTTC.

The chain carries TRBV7-3 and TRBJ2-7; D gene ambiguous. The CDR3 has 14 residues. Germline V gene lookup returns CDR1 SGHTA and CDR2 FQGTGA. V lost 4 bases to trimming and J lost 1 base, with 11 bases between them. CDR3 region: CASSSDPGSYEQYF. The CDR3 coding sequence is TGTGCCAGCAGCTCGGACCCTGGGTCCTACGAGCAGTACTTC.

V and J are TRBV18 and TRBJ1-2, with unresolved D. V was cut by 5 bases and J by 2 bases, with 3 bases left in between. The length of the CDR3 is 11 residues. Germline CDR1 and CDR2: KGHSH and LQKENI. The CDR3 spells CASSDNYGYTF. CDR3 sequence (DNA): TGTGCCAGCTCAGACAACTATGGCTACACCTTC.

The chain links TRBV6-5 to TRBJ2-7, with unresolved D. The germline V and J ends were trimmed by 3 bases and 6 bases, with 15 bases remaining between them. The CDR3 contains 14 residues. The V gene's germline CDR1 is MNHEY and CDR2 SVGAGI. The CDR3 DNA reads TGTGCCAGCAGTTATTCCCCCCGTTCCGGCGAGCAGTACTTC. This encodes CASSYSPRSGEQYF.

This chain links TRBV5-1 with TRBJ2-1; 8 bases match TRBD2. V trimming: 5 bases; J trimming: 4 bases; junction bases outside the gene matches: 14. CDR1 and CDR2 from the germline V gene are SGHRS and YFSETQ. The CDR3 extends over 17 amino acids. Here the CDR3 DNA reads TGCGCCAGCAGTCGTTTGAGCGGGAGCAGCTGGTACAATGAGCAGTTCTTC. This encodes CASSRLSGSSWYNEQFF.

V is TRBV11-2 and J is TRBJ1-2; D possibly corresponds to TRBD1 (6 bases). Germline CDR1 is SGHAT and CDR2 is FQNNGV. With 4 bases removed from V and 10 bases from J, the gap between germline ends came to 16 bases. CDR3 length: 13 amino acids. The CDR3 loop reads CASSSPAGAFYTF. CDR3 in DNA: TGTGCCAGCAGCTCCCCGGCAGGGGCGTTCTACACCTTC.

The rearrangement links TRBV27 to TRBJ2-3; 8 bases fit TRBD1. Per the germline V gene, CDR1 is MNHEY and CDR2 is SMNVEV (reference sequence). The CDR3 is 17 residues long. J was trimmed by 1 base and V by 5 bases; bases with no gene match: 11. Here the CDR3 reads CASSIRTGPGGTDTQYF. CDR3 nucleotide sequence: TGTGCCAGCAGTATAAGGACAGGGCCTGGCGGCACAGATACGCAGTATTTT.

The rearrangement uses TRBV19 and TRBJ2-5; D is unclear. The germline V gene has CDR1 LNHDA and CDR2 SQIVND (reference sequence). The CDR3 loop spans 13 amino acids. Trimming pared 6 bases from V and 5 bases from J, leaving 13 bases between. The CDR3 reads CASSRALGETQYF. The CDR3 region has the DNA TGTGCCAGTAGCCGGGCCTTGGGGGAGACCCAGTACTTC.

This rearrangement joins TRBV5-6 to TRBJ1-5; maybe TRBD1 (5 bases). This CDR3 has 15 residues. The germline CDR1 and CDR2 sequences are SGHDT and YYEEEE. V was trimmed by 3 bases and J by 0 bases, leaving 10 bases between them. CDR3 in DNA: TGTGCCAGCAGCTCCACAGGACGTAGCAATCAGCCCCAGCATTTT. This gives the protein CASSSTGRSNQPQHF.

The chain is built from TRBV11-2 and TRBJ2-5; D unclear. CDR1 and CDR2 (germline): SGHAT, FQNNGV. V was cut by 3 bases and J by 5 bases, with 7 bases left in between. CDR3 length equals 12 residues. Written as DNA, the CDR3 is TGTGCCAGCAGCTTGACGTCGGAGACCCAGTACTTC. It specifies CASSLTSETQYF. Complete variable domain (other parts from reference TRBV11-2 and TRBJ2-5): EAGVAQSPRYKIIEKRQSVAFWCNPISGHATLYWYQQILGQGPKLLIQFQNNGVVDDSQLPKDRFSAERLKGVDSTLKIQPAKLEDSAVYLCASSLTSETQYFGPGTRLLVL.

The genes are TRBV4-1 and TRBJ1-6; D possibly corresponds to TRBD1 (6 bases). V dropped 3 bases and J dropped 7 bases, with 19 bases sitting between them. CDR3 length equals 17 residues. Looked up from germline, CDR1 is MGHRA and CDR2 is YSYEKL. The CDR3 bases are TGCGCCAGCAGCCAGCAAGGGGGGTATCGGGAAAATTCACCCCTCCACTTT. Amino acid sequence: CASSQQGGYRENSPLHF.